The clone carrying this T cell receptor beta chain was found many times. The antigen is not known. The data derive from a study of CD8 T cells in ankylosing spondylitis. V was pared by 4 bases and J by 7 bases, with 10 bases between. Germline CDR1 is MNHNS and CDR2 is SASEGT. The CDR3 totals 12 residues. One entry per CDR3 protein results from TCRdb running MiXCR on the 5' RACE reads. The table has a few hundred thousand distinct CDR3 sequences, around 19% seen once. Notes on the study in general: According to the report, clones linked to the disease were significantly enriched in matched synovial fluid samples taken from ankylosing spondylitis patients. A TCR beta motif of 7 or 8 highly homologous variants appeared characteristic of ankylosing spondylitis blood.

The TCR comes from a male donor with ankylosing spondylitis or in good health (not recorded which). The sequenced material came from blood, either unsorted or a sorted T cell fraction (not recorded which). The chain is built from TRBV6-1 and TRBJ1-1, with D possibly TRBD1 on 6 matching bases. The CDR3 spells CASSVGGHEAFF. CDR3 DNA sequence: TGTGCCAGCAGTGTGGGGGGCCATGAAGCTTTCTTT.